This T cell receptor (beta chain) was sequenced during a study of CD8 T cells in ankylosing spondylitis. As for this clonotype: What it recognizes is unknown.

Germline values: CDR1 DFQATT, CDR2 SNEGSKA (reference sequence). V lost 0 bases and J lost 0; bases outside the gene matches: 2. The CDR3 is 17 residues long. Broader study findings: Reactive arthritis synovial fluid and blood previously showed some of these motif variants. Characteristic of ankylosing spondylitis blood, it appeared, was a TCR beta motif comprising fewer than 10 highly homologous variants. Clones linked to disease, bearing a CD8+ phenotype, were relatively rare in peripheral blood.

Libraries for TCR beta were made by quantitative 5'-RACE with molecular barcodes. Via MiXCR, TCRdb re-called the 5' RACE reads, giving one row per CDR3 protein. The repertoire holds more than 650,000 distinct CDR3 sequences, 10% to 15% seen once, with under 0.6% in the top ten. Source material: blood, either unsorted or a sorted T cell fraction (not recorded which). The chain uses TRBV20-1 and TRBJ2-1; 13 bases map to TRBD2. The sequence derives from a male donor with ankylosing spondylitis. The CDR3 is CSARDWTSGSSYNEQFF. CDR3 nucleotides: TGCAGTGCTAGAGATTGGACTAGCGGGAGCTCCTACAATGAGCAGTTCTTC.